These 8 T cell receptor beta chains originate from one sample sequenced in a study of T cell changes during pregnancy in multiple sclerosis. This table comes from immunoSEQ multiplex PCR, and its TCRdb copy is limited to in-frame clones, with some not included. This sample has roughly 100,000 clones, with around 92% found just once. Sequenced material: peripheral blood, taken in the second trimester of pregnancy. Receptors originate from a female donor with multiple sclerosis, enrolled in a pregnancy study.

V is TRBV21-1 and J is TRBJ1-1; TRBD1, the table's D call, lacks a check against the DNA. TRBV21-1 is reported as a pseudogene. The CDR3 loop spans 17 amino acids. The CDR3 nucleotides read TGTGCCAGCAGCAAAGACTGTCGACACATAATGAACACTGAAGCTTTCTTT. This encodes CASSKDCRHIMNTEAFF.

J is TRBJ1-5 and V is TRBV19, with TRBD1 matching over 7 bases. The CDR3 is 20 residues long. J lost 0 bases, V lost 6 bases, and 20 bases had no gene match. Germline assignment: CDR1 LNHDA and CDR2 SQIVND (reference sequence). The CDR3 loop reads CASRTDVRTGNHYSNQPQHF. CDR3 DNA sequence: TGTGCCAGTAGAACTGATGTACGGACAGGAAATCACTATAGCAATCAGCCCCAGCATTTT.

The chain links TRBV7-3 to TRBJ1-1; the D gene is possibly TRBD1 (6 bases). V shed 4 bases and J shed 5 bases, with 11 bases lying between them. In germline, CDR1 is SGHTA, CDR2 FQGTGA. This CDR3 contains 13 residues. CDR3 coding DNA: TGTGCCAGCAGCTACTTAGGGGGAACTGAAGCTTTCTTT. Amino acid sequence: CASSYLGGTEAFF.

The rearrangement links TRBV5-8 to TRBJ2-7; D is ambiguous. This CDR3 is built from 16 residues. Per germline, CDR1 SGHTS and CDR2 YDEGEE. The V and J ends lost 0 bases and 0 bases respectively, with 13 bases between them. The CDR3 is CASSLVLEVSSYEQYF. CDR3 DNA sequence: TGTGCCAGCAGCTTGGTCCTAGAGGTTAGCTCCTACGAGCAGTACTTC.

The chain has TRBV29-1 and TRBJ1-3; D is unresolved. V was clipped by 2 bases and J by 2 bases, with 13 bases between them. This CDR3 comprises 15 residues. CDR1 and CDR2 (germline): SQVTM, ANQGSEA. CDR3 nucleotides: TGCAGCGTTGAAAATTTCCTGAGGGCTGGAAACACCATATATTTT. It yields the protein CSVENFLRAGNTIYF.

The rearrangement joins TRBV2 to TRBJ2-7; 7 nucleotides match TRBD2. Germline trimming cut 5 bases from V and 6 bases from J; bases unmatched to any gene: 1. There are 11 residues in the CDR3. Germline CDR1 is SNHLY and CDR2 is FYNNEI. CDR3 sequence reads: CASSWGGEQYF. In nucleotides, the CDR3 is TGTGCCAGCAGTTGGGGGGGCGAGCAGTACTTC.

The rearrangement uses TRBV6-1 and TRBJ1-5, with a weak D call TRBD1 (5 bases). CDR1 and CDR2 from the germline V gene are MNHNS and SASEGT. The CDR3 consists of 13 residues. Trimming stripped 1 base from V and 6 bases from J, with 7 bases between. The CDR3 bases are TGTGCCAGCAGTGAAGGGAGGGGTCAGCCCCAGCATTTT. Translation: CASSEGRGQPQHF.

The CDR3 loop reads CAWSVGTGGFGYTF. CDR3 DNA: TGTGCCTGGAGTGTAGGGACAGGGGGTTTTGGCTACACCTTC. V usage is TRBV30 and J usage is TRBJ1-2; 11 nucleotides match TRBD1. The CDR3 runs to 14 residues. The germline gives CDR1 GTSNPN, CDR2 SVGIG (reference sequence). After removal of 0 bases from V and 7 bases from J, the junction contained 4 bases not matched to a gene.